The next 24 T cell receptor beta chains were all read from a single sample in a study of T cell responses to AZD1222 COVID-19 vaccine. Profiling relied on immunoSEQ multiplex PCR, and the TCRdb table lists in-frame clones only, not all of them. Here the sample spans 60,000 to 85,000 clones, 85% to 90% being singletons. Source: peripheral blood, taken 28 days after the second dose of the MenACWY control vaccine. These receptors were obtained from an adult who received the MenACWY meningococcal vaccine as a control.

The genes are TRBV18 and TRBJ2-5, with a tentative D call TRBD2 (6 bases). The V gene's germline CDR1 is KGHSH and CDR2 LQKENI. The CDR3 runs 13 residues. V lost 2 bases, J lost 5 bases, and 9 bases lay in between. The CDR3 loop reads CASSPNSGETQYF. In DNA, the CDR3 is TGTGCCAGCTCACCAAACAGCGGGGAGACCCAGTACTTC.

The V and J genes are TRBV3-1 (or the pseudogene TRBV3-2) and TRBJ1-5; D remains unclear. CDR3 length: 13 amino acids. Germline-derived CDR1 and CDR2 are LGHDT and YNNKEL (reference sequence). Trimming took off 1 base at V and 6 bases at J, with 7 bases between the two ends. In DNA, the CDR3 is TGTGCCAGCAGCCAAGTTTCGGCTCAGCCCCAGCATTTT. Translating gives CASSQVSAQPQHF.

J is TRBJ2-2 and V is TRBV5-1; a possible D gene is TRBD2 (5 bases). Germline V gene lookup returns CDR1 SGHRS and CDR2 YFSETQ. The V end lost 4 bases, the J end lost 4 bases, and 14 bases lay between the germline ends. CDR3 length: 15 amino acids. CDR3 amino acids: CASSTSGTFTGELFF. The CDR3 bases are TGCGCCAGCAGCACCAGCGGTACGTTCACCGGGGAGCTGTTTTTT. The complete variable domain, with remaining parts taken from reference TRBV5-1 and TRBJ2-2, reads KAGVTQTPRYLIKTRGQQVTLSCSPISGHRSVSWYQQTPGQGLQFLFEYFSETQRNKGNFPGRFSGRQFSNSRSEMNVSTLELGDSALYLCASSTSGTFTGELFFGEGSRLTVL.

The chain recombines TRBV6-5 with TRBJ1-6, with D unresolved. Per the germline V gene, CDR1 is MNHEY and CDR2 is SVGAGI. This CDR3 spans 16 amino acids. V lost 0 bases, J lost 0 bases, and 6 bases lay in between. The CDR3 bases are TGTGCCAGCAGTTACTCCGGGCCCTCCTATAATTCACCCCTCCACTTT. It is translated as CASSYSGPSYNSPLHF.

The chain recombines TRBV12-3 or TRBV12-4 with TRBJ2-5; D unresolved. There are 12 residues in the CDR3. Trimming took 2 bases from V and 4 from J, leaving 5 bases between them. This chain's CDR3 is CASSLSSETQYF. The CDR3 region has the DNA TGTGCCAGCAGTTTAAGCTCAGAGACCCAGTACTTC.

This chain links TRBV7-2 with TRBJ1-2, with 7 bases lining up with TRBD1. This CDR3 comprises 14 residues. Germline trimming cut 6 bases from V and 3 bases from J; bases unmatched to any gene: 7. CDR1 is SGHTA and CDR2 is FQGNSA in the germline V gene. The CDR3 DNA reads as TGTGCCAGCAGTTTTGACAGGGCCGACTATGGCTACACCTTC. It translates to CASSFDRADYGYTF.

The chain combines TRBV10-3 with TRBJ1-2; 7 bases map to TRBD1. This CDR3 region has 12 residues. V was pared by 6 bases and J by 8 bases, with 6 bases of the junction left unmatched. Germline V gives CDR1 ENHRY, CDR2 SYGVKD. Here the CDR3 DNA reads TGTGCCATCAGCCTACAGGGGAGCGGCTACACCTTC. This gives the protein CAISLQGSGYTF.

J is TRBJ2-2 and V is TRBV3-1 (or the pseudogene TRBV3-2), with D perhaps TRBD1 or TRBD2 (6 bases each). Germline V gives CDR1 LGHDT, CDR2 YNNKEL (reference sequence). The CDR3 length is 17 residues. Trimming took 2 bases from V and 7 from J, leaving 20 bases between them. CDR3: CASSQTPRGPRVGELFF. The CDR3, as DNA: TGTGCCAGCAGCCAAACCCCCCGGGGGCCGCGGGTCGGGGAGCTGTTTTTT.

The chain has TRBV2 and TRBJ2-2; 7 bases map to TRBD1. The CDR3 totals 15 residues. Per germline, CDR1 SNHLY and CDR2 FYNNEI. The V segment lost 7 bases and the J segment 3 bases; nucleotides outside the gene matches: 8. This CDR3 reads CASKGGRGYTGELFF. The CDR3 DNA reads TGTGCCAGCAAAGGGGGCAGGGGTTACACCGGGGAGCTGTTTTTT.

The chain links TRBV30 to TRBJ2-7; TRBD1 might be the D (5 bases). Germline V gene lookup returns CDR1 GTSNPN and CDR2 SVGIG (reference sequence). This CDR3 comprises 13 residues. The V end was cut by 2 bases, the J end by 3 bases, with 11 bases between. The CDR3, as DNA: TGTGCCTGGAGTACAGGTGGCGTCTACGAGCAGTACTTC. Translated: CAWSTGGVYEQYF.

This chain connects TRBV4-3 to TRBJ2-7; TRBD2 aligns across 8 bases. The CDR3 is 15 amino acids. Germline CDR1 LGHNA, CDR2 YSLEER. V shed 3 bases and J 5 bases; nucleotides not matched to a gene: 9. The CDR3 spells CASSQVSGNRHEQYF. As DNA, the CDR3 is TGCGCCAGCAGCCAGGTTAGCGGGAATCGCCACGAGCAGTACTTC.

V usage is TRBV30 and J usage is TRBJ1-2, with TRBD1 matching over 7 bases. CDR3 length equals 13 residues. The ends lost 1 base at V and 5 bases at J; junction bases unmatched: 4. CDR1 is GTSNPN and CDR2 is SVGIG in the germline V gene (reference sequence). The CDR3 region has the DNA TGTGCCTGGAGTGGAAGGGGGCTGTATGGCTACACCTTC. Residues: CAWSGRGLYGYTF.

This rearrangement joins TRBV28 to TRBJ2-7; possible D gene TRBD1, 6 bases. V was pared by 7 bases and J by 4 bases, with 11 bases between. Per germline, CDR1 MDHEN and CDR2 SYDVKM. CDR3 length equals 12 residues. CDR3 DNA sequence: TGTGCCAGCACCCTACAGGGATACGAGCAGTACTTC. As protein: CASTLQGYEQYF. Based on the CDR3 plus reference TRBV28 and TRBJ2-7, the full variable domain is DVKVTQSSRYLVKRTGEKVFLECVQDMDHENMFWYRQDPGLGLRLIYFSYDVKMKEKGDIPEGYSVSREKKERFSLILESASTNQTSMYLCASTLQGYEQYFGPGTRLTVT.

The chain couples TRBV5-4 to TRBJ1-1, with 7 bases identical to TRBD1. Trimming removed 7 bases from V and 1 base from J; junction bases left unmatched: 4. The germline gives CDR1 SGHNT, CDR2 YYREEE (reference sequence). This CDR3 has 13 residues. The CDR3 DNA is TGTGCCAGCGGACAGGAGCCGAACACTGAAGCTTTCTTT. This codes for CASGQEPNTEAFF.

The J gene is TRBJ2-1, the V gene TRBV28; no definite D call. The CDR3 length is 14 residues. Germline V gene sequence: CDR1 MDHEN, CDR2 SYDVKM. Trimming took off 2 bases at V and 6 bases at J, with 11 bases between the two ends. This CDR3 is CASSLRARLNEQFF. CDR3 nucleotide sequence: TGTGCCAGCAGTTTAAGGGCTAGACTCAATGAGCAGTTCTTC.

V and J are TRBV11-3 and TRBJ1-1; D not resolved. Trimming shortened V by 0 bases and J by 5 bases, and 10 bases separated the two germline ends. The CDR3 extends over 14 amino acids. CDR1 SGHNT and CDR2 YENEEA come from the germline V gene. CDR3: CASSLDPTGTEAFF. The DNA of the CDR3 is TGTGCCAGCAGCTTAGATCCAACGGGGACTGAAGCTTTCTTT.

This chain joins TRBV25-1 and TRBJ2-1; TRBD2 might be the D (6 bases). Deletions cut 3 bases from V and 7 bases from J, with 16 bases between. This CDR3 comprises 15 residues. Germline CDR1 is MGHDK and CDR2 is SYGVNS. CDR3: CASSDPGGIRNEQFF. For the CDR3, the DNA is TGTGCCAGCAGTGACCCCGGCGGGATAAGAAATGAGCAGTTCTTC.

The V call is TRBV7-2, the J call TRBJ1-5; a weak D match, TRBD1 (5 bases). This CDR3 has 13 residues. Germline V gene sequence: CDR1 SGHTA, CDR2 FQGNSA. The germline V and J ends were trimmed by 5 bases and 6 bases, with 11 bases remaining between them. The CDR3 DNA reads TGTGCCAGCAGCCAGACGGGGGGTCAGCCCCAGCATTTT. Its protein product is CASSQTGGQPQHF.

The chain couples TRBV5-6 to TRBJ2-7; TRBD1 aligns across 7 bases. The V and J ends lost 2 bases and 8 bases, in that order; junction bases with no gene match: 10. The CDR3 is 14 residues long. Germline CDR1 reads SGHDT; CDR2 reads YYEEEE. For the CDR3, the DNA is TGTGCCAGCAGCTTCCGGGACAGAGCTACTCAGCAGTACTTC. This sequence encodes CASSFRDRATQQYF.

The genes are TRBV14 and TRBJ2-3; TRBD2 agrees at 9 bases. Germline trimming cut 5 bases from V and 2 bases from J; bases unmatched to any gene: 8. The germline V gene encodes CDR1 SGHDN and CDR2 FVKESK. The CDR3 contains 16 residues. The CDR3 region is CASSVRLAAATDTQYF. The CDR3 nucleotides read TGTGCCAGCAGCGTTCGACTAGCGGCTGCCACAGATACGCAGTATTTT.

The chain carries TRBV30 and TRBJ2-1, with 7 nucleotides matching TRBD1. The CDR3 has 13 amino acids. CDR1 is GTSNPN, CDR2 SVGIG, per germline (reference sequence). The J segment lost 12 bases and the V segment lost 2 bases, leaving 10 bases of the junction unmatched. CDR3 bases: TGTGCCTGGAGTCCCCCCCTCGGACAGGTGCAGTTCTTC. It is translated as CAWSPPLGQVQFF.

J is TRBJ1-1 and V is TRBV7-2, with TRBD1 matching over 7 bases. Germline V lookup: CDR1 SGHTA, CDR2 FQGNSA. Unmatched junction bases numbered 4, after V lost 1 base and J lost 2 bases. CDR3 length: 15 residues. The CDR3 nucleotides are TGTGCCAGCAGCTTAGACAGGGGAGGTAACACTGAAGCTTTCTTT. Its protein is CASSLDRGGNTEAFF.

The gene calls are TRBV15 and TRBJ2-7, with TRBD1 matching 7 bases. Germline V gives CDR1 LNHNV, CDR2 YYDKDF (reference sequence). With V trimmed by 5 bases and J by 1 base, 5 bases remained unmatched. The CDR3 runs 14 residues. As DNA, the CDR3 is TGTGCCACCAGCCCTCCGGGACAGTCCTACGAGCAGTACTTC. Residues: CATSPPGQSYEQYF.

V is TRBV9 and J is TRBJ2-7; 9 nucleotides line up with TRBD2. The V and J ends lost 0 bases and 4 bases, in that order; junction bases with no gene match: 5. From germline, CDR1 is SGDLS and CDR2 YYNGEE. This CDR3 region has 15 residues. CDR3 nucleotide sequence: TGTGCCAGCAGCGTAGGCCTAGCGGGGACTTACGAGCAGTACTTC. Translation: CASSVGLAGTYEQYF.